This T cell receptor beta chain was sequenced during a study of T-cell reconstitution after alpha-beta-depleted transplantation in children. The library targeted TCRbeta and was prepared with unique molecular identifiers. From the PCR reads, TCRdb called clonotypes with MiXCR, one entry per CDR3 protein. The sample consists of around 300,000 distinct CDR3 sequences, around 10% of them appearing once. Study-wide points: One year post-transplant, T-cell counts and diversity were largely derived from T cells produced anew.

This clonotype was recorded at least ten times. As yet, its antigen is unknown. The CDR3 is 13 amino acids. Trimming stripped 4 bases from V and 0 bases from J, with 7 bases between. Germline loops: CDR1 MNHEY, CDR2 SMNVEV (reference sequence). The chain carries TRBV27 and TRBJ2-7; weak D call: TRBD2 (6 bases). This material consisted of peripheral blood, taken 180 days after TCRalphabeta/CD19-depleted stem cell transplant. The sequence was collected from a male patient between 2 and 15 years old who had a stem cell transplant for chronic granulomatous disease, so the T cells may come from the graft donor. In DNA, the CDR3 is TGTGCCAGCAGTTCGGGGGACTCCTACGAGCAGTACTTC. This codes for CASSSGDSYEQYF.